The 31 T cell receptor beta chains in this list originate from one sample, sequenced in a study of T-cell memory formation after mild COVID-19. In TCRdb, the 5' RACE reads were re-called with MiXCR into one record per CDR3 protein. Here the sample spans 200,000 to 250,000 distinct CDR3 sequences, roughly 15% being singletons. The sequencing input was PBMCs or a T cell subset sorted from them (not recorded which). These receptors were taken from an adult woman who had mild COVID-19 (a few samples of this study predate the infection). Cell type and time point are not known.

The CDR3 spells CASSSQDRVKSYTF. As DNA, the CDR3 is TGTGCCAGCAGTTCCCAAGACAGGGTGAAAAGCTACACCTTC. The chain uses TRBV12-3 or TRBV12-4 and TRBJ1-2, with 7 nucleotides matching TRBD1. The CDR3 is made up of 14 amino acids. The V and J ends lost 4 bases and 9 bases, in that order; junction bases with no gene match: 11.

This clonotype came up a few times. The chain uses TRBV4-1 and TRBJ1-2; TRBD1 agrees at 9 bases. This CDR3 spans 14 amino acids. V was clipped by 7 bases and J by 6 bases; unmatched bases: 9. The germline V gene encodes CDR1 MGHRA and CDR2 YSYEKL. CDR3 protein: CASNHIGQGNGYTF. In DNA, the CDR3 is TGCGCCAGCAACCACATCGGACAGGGGAATGGCTACACCTTC.

Ten or more counts support this clonotype. J is TRBJ2-5 and V is TRBV12-3 or TRBV12-4; D unclear. Trimming removed 5 bases from V and 5 bases from J, with 18 bases in between. CDR3 length: 15 amino acids. In nucleotides, the CDR3 is TGTGCCAGCAGTCCGTACAAGTCTCTGGAGGAGACCCAGTACTTC. It specifies CASSPYKSLEETQYF.

This clonotype was detected ten times or more. The V call is TRBV7-8, the J call TRBJ1-1; D is ambiguous. V was cut by 3 bases and J by 8 bases, with 7 bases left in between. Germline V gene lookup returns CDR1 SGHVS and CDR2 FQNEAQ. The CDR3 is 11 amino acids. This CDR3 reads CASSFGREAFF. CDR3 bases: TGTGCCAGCAGCTTCGGACGGGAAGCTTTCTTT.

This clonotype was found a few times. The rearrangement joins TRBV4-3 to TRBJ2-1; D is unclear. Germline V gene lookup returns CDR1 LGHNA and CDR2 YSLEER. The CDR3 is 15 amino acids. V lost 0 bases to trimming and J lost 3 bases, with 9 bases between them. CDR3 DNA sequence: TGCGCCAGCAGCCAAGATGGCCAGTTCTACAATGAGCAGTTCTTC. Its translation: CASSQDGQFYNEQFF.

The chain carries TRBV30 and TRBJ1-5; D gene unclear. V lost 1 base and J lost 9, with 13 bases in between. This CDR3 has 13 residues. In germline, CDR1 is GTSNPN, CDR2 SVGIG (reference sequence). The CDR3 loop is CAWSAEVLMPQHF. CDR3 sequence (DNA): TGTGCCTGGAGTGCGGAGGTGTTAATGCCCCAGCATTTT.

This clonotype was counted a few times. This chain links TRBV15 with TRBJ2-1, with a weak D call TRBD1 (5 bases). The CDR3 extends over 15 amino acids. Germline CDR1 reads LNHNV; CDR2 reads YYDKDF (reference sequence). The V gene lost 0 bases and the J gene lost 3 bases, with 9 bases spanning the gap. This CDR3 reads CATSRDQGNYNEQFF. Written as DNA, the CDR3 is TGTGCCACCAGCAGAGATCAGGGTAACTACAATGAGCAGTTCTTC. Full variable domain (missing parts from reference TRBV15 and TRBJ2-1): DAMVIQNPRYQVTQFGKPVTLSCSQTLNHNVMYWYQQKSSQAPKLLFHYYDKDFNNEADTPDNFQSRRPNTSFCFLDIRSPGLGDTAMYLCATSRDQGNYNEQFFGPGTRLTVL.

This clonotype was found a few times. This chain uses TRBV5-4 with TRBJ1-1; D perhaps matches TRBD1 (6 bases). Trimming left V 5 bases short and J 5 bases short, with 13 bases between. This CDR3 has 13 amino acids. The germline V gene encodes CDR1 SGHNT and CDR2 YYREEE (reference sequence). CDR3 DNA: TGTGCCAGCAGAAACGACAGGCAAACTGAAGCTTTCTTT. Its protein is CASRNDRQTEAFF.

CDR3 residues: CSAEGGGSSGEQYF. The CDR3 DNA reads as TGCAGTGCCGAGGGCGGGGGATCTTCGGGGGAGCAGTACTTC. The gene calls are TRBV20-1 and TRBJ2-7, with TRBD2 matching 7 bases. This CDR3 has 14 residues. V trimming: 6 bases; J trimming: 7 bases; junction bases outside the gene matches: 15. Germline assignment: CDR1 DFQATT and CDR2 SNEGSKA (reference sequence).

This sequence joins TRBV20-1 and TRBJ2-1, with D maybe TRBD2 (6 bases). Germline V CDR1 and CDR2: DFQATT, SNEGSKA (reference sequence). V lost 7 bases, J lost 0 bases, and 19 bases lay in between. CDR3 length: 16 residues. The chain's CDR3 is CSVIVSSASSYNEQFF. The CDR3 DNA sequence: TGCAGTGTCATTGTATCTAGCGCCAGCTCCTACAATGAGCAGTTCTTC.

The CDR3 coding sequence is TGTGCCAGCTCACCGACAGCGACCTCCTACGAGCAGTACTTC. Translating gives CASSPTATSYEQYF. The chain couples TRBV18 to TRBJ2-7, with D perhaps TRBD1 (5 bases). Between the trimmed V and J ends, which lost 3 bases and 0 bases, there was a span of 9 bases. Germline V lookup: CDR1 KGHSH, CDR2 LQKENI. The CDR3 contains 14 residues.

This clonotype was found a few times. The chain uses TRBV2 and TRBJ1-2; D is possibly TRBD1 (5 bases). The CDR3 is 13 amino acids. From germline, CDR1 is SNHLY and CDR2 FYNNEI. Trimming cost V 3 bases and J 3 bases, with 8 bases left between them. Here the CDR3 reads CASSDREDYGYTF. The CDR3 bases are TGTGCCAGCAGTGACAGGGAGGACTATGGCTACACCTTC.

V usage is TRBV14 and J usage is TRBJ2-1; TRBD2 matches at 9 bases. V lost 4 bases to trimming and J lost 10 bases; unmatched junction nucleotides: 20. Germline V gene data show CDR1 as SGHDN and CDR2 as FVKESK. The CDR3 loop spans 18 amino acids. The CDR3 bases are TGTGCCAGCAGCCCCACCTTTATTTCTAGCGGGACGAGAGGGGAGCAGTTCTTC. Translation: CASSPTFISSGTRGEQFF.

The table lists this clonotype with many counts. The rearrangement links TRBV5-1 to TRBJ2-1; 7 bases fit TRBD2. Trimming at V came to 6 bases and at J to 4 bases, leaving 10 bases not matched to a gene. Germline-derived CDR1 and CDR2 are SGHRS and YFSETQ. This CDR3 contains 15 residues. The CDR3 is CASKGGEGIYNEQFF. The CDR3 DNA reads TGCGCCAGCAAAGGAGGGGAGGGGATATACAATGAGCAGTTCTTC.

This clonotype came up a few times. V and J are TRBV5-1 and TRBJ2-1; 12 bases match TRBD2. The ends lost 2 bases at V and 4 bases at J; junction bases unmatched: 1. Germline CDR1 and CDR2: SGHRS and YFSETQ. CDR3 length: 15 amino acids. The CDR3 spells CASSFGTSGYNEQFF. The CDR3 bases are TGCGCCAGCAGCTTCGGGACTAGCGGGTACAATGAGCAGTTCTTC.

This clonotype was picked up a small number of times. The chain is built from TRBV29-1 and TRBJ2-3; D gene unclear. CDR3 length: 11 amino acids. Germline values: CDR1 SQVTM, CDR2 ANQGSEA. V was cut by 4 bases and J by 6 bases, with 8 bases left in between. The CDR3 sequence: CSVVGLDTQYF. CDR3 nucleotides: TGCAGCGTTGTAGGGCTCGATACGCAGTATTTT.

This clonotype was picked up a small number of times. This sequence joins TRBV15 and TRBJ1-5, with D tentatively TRBD1 (5 bases). Looked up from germline, CDR1 is LNHNV and CDR2 is YYDKDF (reference sequence). CDR3 length equals 16 residues. V was shortened by 0 bases and J by 8 bases, with 17 bases between the two germline ends. As DNA, the CDR3 is TGTGCCACCAGCAGAGAAACTCAGGGTTTGGCGGAGCCCCAGCATTTT. Translation: CATSRETQGLAEPQHF.

This chain connects TRBV30 to TRBJ1-2; possibly TRBD1 for D (5 bases). The CDR3 runs 13 residues. CDR1 is GTSNPN, CDR2 SVGIG, per germline (reference sequence). The germline V and J ends were trimmed by 2 bases and 11 bases, with 18 bases remaining between them. CDR3 bases: TGTGCCTGGAGTCCCGAGGGCGCAGGGAGGTACACCTTC. This gives the protein CAWSPEGAGRYTF.

The sample holds a few counts of this clonotype. This chain connects TRBV12-3 or TRBV12-4 to TRBJ2-1, with D perhaps given as TRBD1 or TRBD2 (5 bases each). CDR3 length: 15 residues. Trimming stripped 6 bases from V and 4 bases from J, with 16 bases between. The CDR3 spells CASRSGTENYNEQFF. The CDR3 DNA is TGTGCCAGCAGGTCCGGGACGGAGAATTACAATGAGCAGTTCTTC.

This sequence joins TRBV4-1 and TRBJ1-1; no reliable D call. Germline V lookup: CDR1 MGHRA, CDR2 YSYEKL. This CDR3 region has 15 residues. Between the trimmed V and J ends, which lost 1 base and 1 base, there was a span of 10 bases. CDR3 nucleotides: TGCGCCAGCAGCCAAGGGAGGGTTAGGAACACTGAAGCTTTCTTT. This codes for CASSQGRVRNTEAFF.

The chain combines TRBV9 with TRBJ2-3; a possible D gene is TRBD2 (6 bases). CDR1 and CDR2 from the germline V gene are SGDLS and YYNGEE. V shed 2 bases and J shed 0 bases, with 10 bases lying between them. This CDR3 is 15 amino acids long. DNA for the CDR3: TGTGCCAGCAGCGTGGGAGGCTGGAGCACAGATACGCAGTATTTT. Translated, it gives CASSVGGWSTDTQYF.

This chain uses TRBV3-1 with TRBJ2-3; 10 bases line up with TRBD2. Germline V lookup: CDR1 LGHDT, CDR2 YNNKEL (reference sequence). Germline trimming cut 4 bases from V and 4 bases from J; bases unmatched to any gene: 2. The length of the CDR3 is 14 residues. The CDR3 region is CASSRGTSADTQYF. As DNA, the CDR3 is TGTGCCAGCAGCCGGGGGACTAGCGCAGATACGCAGTATTTT.

The sample holds a few counts of this clonotype. The V call is TRBV6-1, the J call TRBJ1-1; D remains ambiguous. CDR1 and CDR2 (germline): MNHNS, SASEGT. The CDR3 totals 13 residues. The V and J ends lost 2 bases and 1 base respectively, with 5 bases between them. The DNA of the CDR3 is TGTGCCAGCAGTGAACCACAGAACACTGAAGCTTTCTTT. It is translated as CASSEPQNTEAFF.

The chain joins TRBV5-1 to TRBJ2-5; D remains ambiguous. Germline assignment: CDR1 SGHRS and CDR2 YFSETQ. With 2 bases removed from V and 3 bases from J, the gap between germline ends came to 17 bases. The CDR3 runs 16 residues. CDR3: CASSLAPAVGKETQYF. CDR3 in DNA: TGCGCCAGCAGCTTAGCTCCGGCGGTAGGGAAAGAGACCCAGTACTTC. The entire variable domain, with the rest obtained from reference TRBV5-1 and TRBJ2-5, is as follows: KAGVTQTPRYLIKTRGQQVTLSCSPISGHRSVSWYQQTPGQGLQFLFEYFSETQRNKGNFPGRFSGRQFSNSRSEMNVSTLELGDSALYLCASSLAPAVGKETQYFGPGTRLLVL.

J is TRBJ2-5 and V is TRBV5-1; TRBD1 agrees at 8 bases. V lost 5 bases, J lost 1 base, and 4 bases stayed unmatched. The CDR3 spans 14 residues. Per the germline V gene, CDR1 is SGHRS and CDR2 is YFSETQ. The chain's CDR3 is CASRLQGAQETQYF. The CDR3 nucleotides are TGCGCCAGCAGACTCCAGGGGGCCCAAGAGACCCAGTACTTC.

This clonotype has only a few counts. The J gene is TRBJ2-1, the V gene TRBV12-3 or TRBV12-4; D not resolved. Trimming left V 2 bases short and J 2 bases short, with 13 bases between. There are 16 residues in the CDR3. CDR3 protein: CASSLLGLGPYNEQFF. In DNA form, the CDR3 reads TGTGCCAGCAGTTTACTGGGGTTGGGCCCCTACAATGAGCAGTTCTTC.

The genes are TRBV9 and TRBJ2-5; D is ambiguous. This CDR3 spans 12 amino acids. Trimming removed 3 bases from V and 5 bases from J, with 8 bases in between. Germline V gene data show CDR1 as SGDLS and CDR2 as YYNGEE. Here the CDR3 DNA reads TGTGCCAGCAGCGCCAACCGGGAGACCCAGTACTTC. Its protein is CASSANRETQYF.

This chain links TRBV7-2 with TRBJ1-2; possibly TRBD1 for D (6 bases). V dropped 3 bases and J dropped 6 bases, with 11 bases sitting between them. CDR3 length equals 13 residues. The germline V gene encodes CDR1 SGHTA and CDR2 FQGNSA. CDR3 sequence: CASSLGATDGYTF. The CDR3 region has the DNA TGTGCCAGCAGCTTGGGGGCCACGGATGGCTACACCTTC.

This clonotype was seen more than once but under ten times. The chain combines TRBV18 with TRBJ1-2; no clear D gene. V dropped 2 bases and J dropped 5 bases, with 12 bases sitting between them. This CDR3 contains 14 residues. The V gene's germline CDR1 is KGHSH and CDR2 LQKENI. The CDR3 reads CASSPRTDGYGYTF. The CDR3 DNA is TGTGCCAGCTCACCAAGGACCGATGGATATGGCTACACCTTC.

The CDR3 coding sequence is TGTGCCAGTAGTATAGGCGGCAGCCACACAGATACGCAGTATTTT. Encoded protein: CASSIGGSHTDTQYF. This chain uses TRBV19 with TRBJ2-3; no clear D. V lost 1 base and J lost 2, with 10 bases in between. The CDR3 is made up of 15 amino acids. CDR1 LNHDA and CDR2 SQIVND come from the germline V gene (reference sequence).

There are a few counts of this clonotype. J is TRBJ1-1 and V is TRBV5-1; 9 bases fit TRBD1. Per germline, CDR1 SGHRS and CDR2 YFSETQ. V dropped 3 bases and J dropped 4; count of bases not matched to a gene: 25. This CDR3 is built from 21 residues. The CDR3, as DNA: TGCGCCAGCAGCTCGTTTCGCCCCGAAGGACAGGGGTCCCGTAGGGGCACTGAAGCTTTCTTT. Residues: CASSSFRPEGQGSRRGTEAFF.